Each of the 13 T cell receptor beta chains below was sequenced from the same sample in a study of post-analysis software for immune sequencing data. Sequencing libraries made from TCR beta cDNA carried unique molecular identifiers. TCRdb re-called the PCR reads through MiXCR, storing one row per CDR3 protein. Among around 440,000 distinct CDR3 sequences listed, around 40% were seen once. Study-wide findings and caveats: TRBV5-6, TRBV5-1 and TRBV20-1 were among about 5 TRBV segments more frequent in patients than controls.

Their specific antigens are unknown. The sequenced material came from blood. The receptors stem from a girl aged 10-17 years with multiple sclerosis.

J is TRBJ2-1 and V is TRBV5-1; 7 positions match TRBD2. CDR1 and CDR2 from the germline V gene are SGHRS and YFSETQ. CDR3 size: 15 residues. The V segment lost 4 bases and the J segment 4 bases; nucleotides outside the gene matches: 8. CDR3 sequence (DNA): TGCGCCAGCAGCGTTAATAGCGGGCGATACAATGAGCAGTTCTTC. Translating gives CASSVNSGRYNEQFF.

Concerning this clonotype: The missing conserved phenylalanine or tryptophan at the end of this CDR3 makes a read error likely. Here the CDR3 DNA reads TGTGCCAGCAGTCCCCTAGGGGGGAAATCCTACAATGAGCAGTTCTTA. Protein product: CASSPLGGKSYNEQFL. The chain recombines TRBV27 with TRBJ2-1; D assignment may be TRBD1 or TRBD2 (6 bases each). This CDR3 has 16 residues. Trimming shortened V by 5 bases and J by 1 base, and 15 bases separated the two germline ends. CDR1 and CDR2 from the germline V gene are MNHEY and SMNVEV (reference sequence).

This clonotype was seen ten or more times. The V call is TRBV5-1, the J call TRBJ2-7, with TRBD2 as a possible D gene (5 bases). Looked up from germline, CDR1 is SGHRS and CDR2 is YFSETQ. The CDR3 sequence is 14 residues long. Deletions cut 3 bases from V and 2 bases from J, with 12 bases between. The CDR3 bases are TGCGCCAGCAGCTCGGGATCTCCCCCCTACGAGCAGTACTTC. It specifies CASSSGSPPYEQYF.

This clonotype has a handful of counts. This chain links TRBV5-1 with TRBJ2-4; a weak D match, TRBD1 (6 bases). The V gene lost 4 bases and the J gene lost 0 bases, with 11 bases spanning the gap. Per the germline V gene, CDR1 is SGHRS and CDR2 is YFSETQ. The CDR3 has 15 amino acids. The CDR3 DNA sequence: TGCGCCAGCAGCCCGGGACAACTAGCCAAAAACATTCAGTACTTC. Its translation: CASSPGQLAKNIQYF.

This chain connects TRBV5-1 to TRBJ2-7; 8 bases fit TRBD1. Germline loops: CDR1 SGHRS, CDR2 YFSETQ. V lost 6 bases and J lost 3; bases outside the gene matches: 11. This CDR3 has 15 residues. CDR3 sequence reads: CASTQGGGVDYEQYF. CDR3 nucleotide sequence: TGCGCCAGCACACAGGGGGGAGGTGTAGACTACGAGCAGTACTTC.

The chain links TRBV7-9 to TRBJ2-3; TRBD2 aligns across 7 bases. The CDR3 is made up of 16 amino acids. The germline gives CDR1 SEHNR, CDR2 FQNEAQ (reference sequence). Trimming took 5 bases from V and 2 from J; bases not matched to a gene: 10. CDR3 sequence reads: CASSNEAGPYTDTQYF. The CDR3, as DNA: TGTGCCAGCAGCAACGAAGCGGGACCCTACACAGATACGCAGTATTTT.

The chain carries TRBV24-1 and TRBJ2-7; TRBD1 aligns across 9 bases. Trimming removed 3 bases from V and 2 bases from J; junction bases left unmatched: 1. This CDR3 contains 14 residues. The V gene's germline CDR1 is KGHDR and CDR2 SFDVKD. The CDR3 DNA is TGTGCCACCAGTGATGGGACAGGGACCTACGAGCAGTACTTC. Translation gives CATSDGTGTYEQYF.

The gene calls are TRBV4-1 and TRBJ2-5; D call uncertain. This CDR3 has 12 amino acids. Germline V gene sequence: CDR1 MGHRA, CDR2 YSYEKL. V dropped 0 bases and J dropped 5 bases, with 4 bases sitting between them. The CDR3 sequence: CASSQELETQYF. The DNA for the CDR3 is TGCGCCAGCAGCCAAGAATTGGAGACCCAGTACTTC.

The chain carries TRBV2 and TRBJ2-1; 8 nucleotides agree with TRBD2. The CDR3 totals 15 residues. V shed 4 bases, J shed 9 bases, and the junction held 11 bases outside the gene matches. CDR1 and CDR2 from the germline V gene are SNHLY and FYNNEI. Here the CDR3 DNA reads TGTGCCAGCAGTGGAGAGCGGGAGATATCACGTGAGCAGTTCTTC. Its protein product is CASSGEREISREQFF. The full variable domain, with the rest looked up from reference TRBV2 and TRBJ2-1, is EPEVTQTPSHQVTQMGQEVILRCVPISNHLYFYWYRQILGQKVEFLVSFYNNEISEKSEIFDDQFSVERPDGSNFTLKIRSTKLEDSAMYFCASSGEREISREQFFGPGTRLTVL.

The chain employs TRBV5-1 and TRBJ2-7; TRBD2 might be the D (6 bases). The CDR3 is 18 amino acids. Germline V lookup: CDR1 SGHRS, CDR2 YFSETQ. The V end lost 0 bases, the J end lost 0 bases, and 19 bases lay between the germline ends. CDR3: CASSLAPSALTLSYEQYF. For the CDR3, the DNA is TGCGCCAGCAGCTTGGCCCCTAGCGCCCTTACCCTCTCCTACGAGCAGTACTTC.

This clonotype was picked up a small number of times. The chain uses TRBV3-1 and TRBJ2-7, with TRBD2 matching 7 bases. Germline assignment: CDR1 LGHDT and CDR2 YNNKEL (reference sequence). CDR3 length equals 14 residues. Trimming took 4 bases from V and 3 from J; bases not matched to a gene: 6. This CDR3 is CASSPTSGNYEQYF. As DNA, the CDR3 is TGTGCCAGCAGCCCGACGAGCGGGAACTACGAGCAGTACTTC.

This clonotype was detected a few times. The gene calls are TRBV5-1 and TRBJ1-2; no definite D call. Germline V CDR1 and CDR2: SGHRS, YFSETQ. The length of the CDR3 is 12 residues. The V gene lost 0 bases and the J gene lost 10 bases, with 10 bases spanning the gap. CDR3 protein: CASSLAERNYTF. The CDR3, as DNA: TGCGCCAGCAGCTTGGCAGAAAGGAACTACACCTTC.

Only a few counts were recorded for this clonotype. Here the CDR3 reads CASTPGLAGLYNEQFF. CDR3 bases: TGTGCCAGCACCCCGGGACTAGCGGGACTATACAATGAGCAGTTCTTC. V usage is TRBV12-3 or TRBV12-4 and J usage is TRBJ2-1; TRBD2 matches 13 bases. After removal of 7 bases from V and 4 bases from J, the junction contained 7 bases not matched to a gene. CDR3 length: 16 residues.